The 30 T cell receptor beta chains below were found in one sample sequenced in a study of T cells in Graves' hyperthyroidism and ophthalmopathy. RNA transcripts provided the source from which TCR beta CDR3 regions were amplified. First-round RT-PCR with HTBI primers amplified the TCR CDR3 region. MiXCR, run by TCRdb on the multiplex PCR reads, gives a single entry per CDR3 protein. The repertoire has roughly 300,000 distinct CDR3 sequences, around a quarter of them found once; the top ten carry 25% to 30%. Sequenced: blood. The receptors here all came from a man aged 40-55 years with Graves' hyperthyroidism that later progressed to Graves' ophthalmopathy.

The chain couples TRBV29-1 to TRBJ2-7; TRBD1 matches 7 bases. Germline CDR1 and CDR2: SQVTM and ANQGSEA. The V segment lost 0 bases and the J segment 4 bases; nucleotides outside the gene matches: 6. The CDR3 is made up of 14 amino acids. CDR3 in DNA: TGCAGCGTTGAAGACGGGGCCAGGGGGTACGAGCAGTACTTC. It translates to CSVEDGARGYEQYF.

This clonotype has a count of ten or more. The chain links TRBV11-1 to TRBJ2-7; 7 nucleotides match TRBD2. Germline assignment: CDR1 SGHAT and CDR2 FQDESV (reference sequence). The trim removed 5 bases at V and 1 base at J, leaving 5 bases unmatched. This CDR3 has 14 residues. Here the CDR3 DNA reads TGTGCCAGCAGCCGTGGCGGGAGATCCTACGAGCAGTACTTC. It is translated as CASSRGGRSYEQYF.

This clonotype showed up many times. The chain is built from TRBV6-6 and TRBJ2-7; D unresolved. Germline values: CDR1 MNHNY, CDR2 SVGAGI (reference sequence). The V and J ends lost 6 bases and 6 bases respectively, with 15 bases between them. The CDR3 consists of 13 residues. Here the CDR3 reads CASRIRMVAEQYF. In DNA form, the CDR3 reads TGTGCCAGCAGGATTCGGATGGTCGCCGAGCAGTACTTC.

This clonotype was observed many times. The V gene is TRBV6-5, the J gene TRBJ2-7; 7 nucleotides line up with TRBD2. The CDR3 totals 15 residues. V was pared by 1 base and J by 0 bases, with 3 bases of the junction left unmatched. The germline V gene encodes CDR1 MNHEY and CDR2 SVGAGI. CDR3 sequence: CASSYFGRLSYEQYF. The CDR3 nucleotides read TGTGCCAGCAGTTACTTCGGGAGGCTCTCCTACGAGCAGTACTTC.

Ten or more counts support this clonotype. The J gene is TRBJ2-5, the V gene TRBV6-4, with 9 positions matching TRBD1. The CDR3 has 18 residues. V gave up 7 bases and J gave up 0 bases; unmatched junction bases: 15. The germline gives CDR1 MRHNA, CDR2 SNTAGT. CDR3 loop: CASTGQGRSPPYQETQYF. CDR3 nucleotides: TGTGCCAGCACTGGACAGGGGAGAAGTCCTCCGTACCAAGAGACCCAGTACTTC.

The gene calls are TRBV6-1 and TRBJ2-5; the D gene is possibly TRBD2 (5 bases). Trimming left V 6 bases short and J 4 bases short, with 12 bases between. Germline assignment: CDR1 MNHNS and CDR2 SASEGT. The CDR3 spans 13 residues. CDR3 sequence (DNA): TGTGCCAGCAGGATGCCAGGAGGAGAGACCCAGTACTTC. Amino acids: CASRMPGGETQYF.

This clonotype was counted many times. The chain links TRBV3-1 to TRBJ2-7, with D perhaps being TRBD1 or TRBD2 (5 bases each). CDR1 and CDR2 from the germline V gene are LGHDT and YNNKEL (reference sequence). The CDR3 contains 13 residues. Trimming took 4 bases from V and 4 from J, leaving 11 bases between them. The CDR3 DNA reads as TGTGCCAGCAGCCTTGGGTGGGGGTACGAGCAGTACTTC. This codes for CASSLGWGYEQYF.

In this sample, this clonotype turned up once. The CDR3 bases are TGTGCCAGCAGTTACGGAGGAGGGGGCCAAGAGACCCAGTACTTC. Amino acids: CASSYGGGGQETQYF. The rearrangement joins TRBV6-2 or TRBV6-3 to TRBJ2-5; the D gene could be TRBD1 or TRBD2 (6 bases each). The germline V gene encodes CDR1 MNHEY and CDR2 SVGEGT. V shed 2 bases and J shed 1 base, with 11 bases lying between them. CDR3 length: 15 residues.

This clonotype appeared many times. The chain links TRBV6-5 to TRBJ1-1; D might be TRBD1 (5 bases). CDR3 length: 12 amino acids. The V end was cut by 5 bases, the J end by 11 bases, with 15 bases between. Germline CDR1 is MNHEY and CDR2 is SVGAGI. The CDR3 bases are TGTGCCAGCAGTAGTACCACTGGGGCGGCTTTCTTT. This gives the protein CASSSTTGAAFF.

The chain has TRBV28 and TRBJ2-7; D possibly corresponds to TRBD1 (5 bases). CDR1 MDHEN and CDR2 SYDVKM come from the germline V gene. CDR3 size: 15 residues. V lost 3 bases and J lost 3, with 15 bases in between. CDR3 bases: TGTGCCAGCAGTTTTGGCAGGACATATGTCTACGAGCAGTACTTC. This encodes CASSFGRTYVYEQYF.

This rearrangement joins TRBV30 to TRBJ1-2; 11 nucleotides line up with TRBD1. Trimming took 0 bases from V and 4 from J; bases not matched to a gene: 1. This CDR3 comprises 14 residues. Germline V CDR1 and CDR2: GTSNPN, SVGIG (reference sequence). CDR3 amino acids: CAWSVGTGGYGYTF. The CDR3, as DNA: TGTGCCTGGAGTGTCGGGACAGGGGGCTATGGCTACACCTTC. The full variable domain, completed using reference TRBV30 and TRBJ1-2, is SQTIHQWPATLVQPVGSPLSLECTVEGTSNPNLYWYRQAAGRGLQLLFYSVGIGQISSEVPQNLSASRPQDRQFILSSKKLLLSDSGFYLCAWSVGTGGYGYTFGSGTRLTVV.

The J gene is TRBJ2-7, the V gene TRBV12-3 or TRBV12-4; 10 positions agree with TRBD2. V shed 3 bases and J 6 bases; nucleotides not matched to a gene: 5. The CDR3 consists of 14 residues. The CDR3 DNA is TGTGCCAGCAGTTTCGGGCTAGCGGGGGCCGAGCAGTACTTC. Translation gives CASSFGLAGAEQYF.

This clonotype was seen only once. The J gene is TRBJ2-2, the V gene TRBV11-1, with D possibly matching TRBD1 (6 bases). The germline gives CDR1 SGHAT, CDR2 FQDESV (reference sequence). CDR3 size: 17 residues. Trimming took 5 bases from V and 1 from J, leaving 17 bases between them. For the CDR3, the DNA is TGTGCCAGCAGCCAGAACGGGCCCAGGGGGAACACCGGGGAGCTGTTTTTT. It specifies CASSQNGPRGNTGELFF. Together with reference TRBV11-1 and TRBJ2-2, the CDR3 gives the full variable domain: EAEVAQSPRYKITEKSQAVAFWCDPISGHATLYWYRQILGQGPELLVQFQDESVVDDSQLPKDRFSAERLKGVDSTLKIQPAELGDSAMYLCASSQNGPRGNTGELFFGEGSRLTVL.

This clonotype was seen ten or more times. The V and J genes are TRBV20-1 and TRBJ2-2, with D hard to call. Trimming took 3 bases from V and 0 from J, leaving 8 bases between them. Germline CDR1 and CDR2: DFQATT and SNEGSKA (reference sequence). The CDR3 contains 14 residues. The CDR3 protein is CSASLSANTGELFF. For the CDR3, the DNA is TGCAGTGCTAGTTTGAGCGCGAACACCGGGGAGCTGTTTTTT.

J is TRBJ2-2 and V is TRBV12-3 or TRBV12-4; TRBD1 might be the D (5 bases). Between the trimmed V and J ends, which lost 6 bases and 7 bases, there was a span of 18 bases. The CDR3 loop spans 15 amino acids. The CDR3 DNA sequence: TGTGCCAGCAGATCCTTGGGGCCTTGGGGCGGGGAGCTGTTTTTT. Protein sequence: CASRSLGPWGGELFF.

The chain couples TRBV24-1 to TRBJ2-4; 7 positions match TRBD1. Germline V CDR1 and CDR2: KGHDR, SFDVKD. The CDR3 is 13 amino acids. V shed 8 bases, J shed 4 bases, and the junction held 4 bases outside the gene matches. CDR3 loop: CATMPGQKNIQYF. The CDR3 coding sequence is TGTGCCACCATGCCGGGACAGAAAAACATTCAGTACTTC.

This clonotype showed up many times. The chain links TRBV6-5 to TRBJ2-7, with D uncertain. The length of the CDR3 is 14 residues. Germline V gene sequence: CDR1 MNHEY, CDR2 SVGAGI. The V gene lost 0 bases and the J gene lost 3 bases, with 9 bases spanning the gap. CDR3 DNA sequence: TGTGCCAGCAGTTACTCGAGGAACGGCTACGAGCAGTACTTC. Protein sequence: CASSYSRNGYEQYF.

This clonotype was recorded at least ten times. The V gene is TRBV12-3 or TRBV12-4, the J gene TRBJ2-7, with 7 bases that match TRBD2. Trimming at V came to 8 bases and at J to 5 bases, leaving 15 bases not matched to a gene. This CDR3 region has 15 residues. The CDR3 loop reads CASQRSGLGVHEQYF. The DNA of the CDR3 is TGTGCCAGCCAACGAAGCGGACTAGGAGTACACGAGCAGTACTTC.

This clonotype was seen repeatedly, ten times or more. The chain uses TRBV19 and TRBJ1-1; no clear D. V dropped 3 bases and J dropped 1 base, with 6 bases sitting between them. Germline CDR1 reads LNHDA; CDR2 reads SQIVND (reference sequence). CDR3 length: 13 residues. The CDR3 coding sequence is TGTGCCAGTAGTATCTGGCAGAACACTGAAGCTTTCTTT. It encodes CASSIWQNTEAFF.

This clonotype was counted at least ten times. The chain joins TRBV7-2 to TRBJ1-1; TRBD1 might be the D (5 bases). The V and J ends lost 8 bases and 5 bases respectively, with 15 bases between them. CDR3 length equals 13 residues. Germline V gives CDR1 SGHTA, CDR2 FQGNSA. Here the CDR3 reads CASGGTLRTEAFF. CDR3 sequence (DNA): TGTGCCAGCGGTGGGACGTTGCGAACTGAAGCTTTCTTT. The whole variable domain, remainder taken from reference TRBV7-2 and TRBJ1-1, is GAGVSQSPSNKVTEKGKDVELRCDPISGHTALYWYRQSLGQGLEFLIYFQGNSAPDKSGLPSDRFSAERTGGSVSTLTIQRTQQEDSAVYLCASGGTLRTEAFFGQGTRLTVV.

In its sample, this clonotype was seen many times. The chain carries TRBV5-1 and TRBJ1-2; D remains unclear. This CDR3 contains 13 residues. V was clipped by 0 bases and J by 6 bases, with 9 bases between them. CDR1 and CDR2 (germline): SGHRS, YFSETQ. The CDR3 sequence: CASSLGGQNGYTF. CDR3 DNA: TGCGCCAGCAGCTTGGGAGGTCAGAATGGCTACACCTTC.

Points on this clonotype: Given a much more abundant clone one base away, this may be a read error. The chain has TRBV12-3 or TRBV12-4 and TRBJ2-7; 8 bases agree with TRBD2. The CDR3 contains 14 residues. Trimming removed 4 bases from V and 2 bases from J; junction bases left unmatched: 4. The CDR3 loop reads CASSSPGLAYEQYF. The CDR3 region has the DNA TGTGCCAGCAGTTCCCCGGGACTAGCCTACGAGCAGTACTTC.

This clonotype was recorded many times. CDR3: CASSLGQGNTGELFF. The CDR3 DNA reads TGCGCCAGCAGCTTGGGACAGGGGAACACCGGGGAGCTGTTTTTT. The chain couples TRBV5-1 to TRBJ2-2; 7 bases are a match to TRBD1. Germline V gene lookup returns CDR1 SGHRS and CDR2 YFSETQ. The CDR3 runs 15 residues. V shed 0 bases, J shed 1 base, and the junction held 0 bases outside the gene matches.

This clonotype was counted many times. The chain uses TRBV2 and TRBJ2-2, with 12 bases lining up with TRBD2. CDR3 length: 16 amino acids. J was trimmed by 6 bases and V by 4 bases; bases with no gene match: 6. Germline CDR1 is SNHLY and CDR2 is FYNNEI. The CDR3 DNA reads TGTGCCAGCAGTGGTGGACTAGCGGGAACACCCGGGGAGCTGTTTTTT. The encoded protein is CASSGGLAGTPGELFF.

The chain combines TRBV7-9 with TRBJ2-7, with D uncertain. Germline values: CDR1 SEHNR, CDR2 FQNEAQ (reference sequence). This CDR3 has 15 amino acids. Trimming took 5 bases from V and 0 from J, leaving 14 bases between them. The CDR3 bases are TGTGCCAGCAGCCCTAAAGGGCGAATCTCCTACGAGCAGTACTTC. Translating it yields CASSPKGRISYEQYF.

Many counts were recorded for this clonotype. The chain recombines TRBV12-3 or TRBV12-4 with TRBJ2-5, with 10 positions matching TRBD2. This CDR3 spans 14 amino acids. With 2 bases clipped from V and 7 bases from J, the junction kept 4 bases outside the gene matches. The CDR3 DNA follows: TGTGCCAGCAGTTTAAGAGCGGGGGGGGTGACCCAGTACTTC. Amino acids: CASSLRAGGVTQYF.

This clonotype occurred many times. This chain links TRBV14 with TRBJ2-5; no clear D. V lost 0 bases, J lost 4 bases, and 9 bases lay in between. The CDR3 runs to 14 residues. Germline CDR1 and CDR2: SGHDN and FVKESK. CDR3 nucleotides: TGTGCCAGCAGCCAAGATCTGGACGGAGAGACCCAGTACTTC. Its translation: CASSQDLDGETQYF.

This clonotype was detected ten times or more. The V and J genes are TRBV7-2 and TRBJ2-7, with TRBD1 matching 9 bases. From germline, CDR1 is SGHTA and CDR2 FQGNSA. There are 15 residues in the CDR3. V dropped 4 bases and J dropped 1; count of bases not matched to a gene: 5. The CDR3 region has the DNA TGTGCCAGCAGCTCACAGACAGGGGGATCCTACGAGCAGTACTTC. Amino acids: CASSSQTGGSYEQYF.

The chain joins TRBV3-1 to TRBJ1-2, with D unresolved. Germline assignment: CDR1 LGHDT and CDR2 YNNKEL (reference sequence). The CDR3 contains 12 residues. The V and J ends lost 6 bases and 6 bases respectively, with 11 bases between them. The CDR3 loop is CASSSFSDGYTF. In nucleotides, the CDR3 is TGTGCCAGCAGTTCCTTTTCGGATGGCTACACCTTC.

This clonotype was seen repeatedly, ten times or more. This chain links TRBV10-3 with TRBJ2-5, with a weak D call TRBD2 (5 bases). Germline lookup yields CDR1 ENHRY and CDR2 SYGVKD. V lost 0 bases, J lost 5 bases, and 13 bases lay in between. The CDR3 is 15 residues long. CDR3 sequence: CAISESSPGGETQYF. In DNA form, the CDR3 reads TGTGCCATCAGTGAGTCGAGCCCGGGCGGGGAGACCCAGTACTTC.